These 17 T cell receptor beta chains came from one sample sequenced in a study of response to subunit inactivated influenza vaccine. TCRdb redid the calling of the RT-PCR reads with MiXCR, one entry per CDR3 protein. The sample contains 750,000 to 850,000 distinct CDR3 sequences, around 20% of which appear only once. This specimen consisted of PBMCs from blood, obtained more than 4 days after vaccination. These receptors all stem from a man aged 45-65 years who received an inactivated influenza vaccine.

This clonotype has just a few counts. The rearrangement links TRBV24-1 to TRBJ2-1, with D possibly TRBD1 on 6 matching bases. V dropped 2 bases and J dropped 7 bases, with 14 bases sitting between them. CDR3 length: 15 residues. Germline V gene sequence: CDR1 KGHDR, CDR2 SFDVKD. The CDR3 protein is CATSDSWTVRNEQFF. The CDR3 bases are TGTGCCACCAGTGATTCCTGGACAGTTAGGAATGAGCAGTTCTTC.

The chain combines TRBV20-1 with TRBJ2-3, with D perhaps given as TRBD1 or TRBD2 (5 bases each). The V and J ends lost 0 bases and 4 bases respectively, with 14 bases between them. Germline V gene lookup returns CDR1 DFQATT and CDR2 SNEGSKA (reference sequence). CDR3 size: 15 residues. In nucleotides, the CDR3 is TGCAGTGCTAGAGATGGGACCCGAACCCCAGATACGCAGTATTTT. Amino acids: CSARDGTRTPDTQYF.

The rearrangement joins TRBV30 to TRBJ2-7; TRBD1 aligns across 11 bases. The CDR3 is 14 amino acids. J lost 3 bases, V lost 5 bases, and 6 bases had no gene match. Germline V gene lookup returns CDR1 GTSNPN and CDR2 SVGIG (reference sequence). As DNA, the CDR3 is TGTGCCTGGGGCTGGACAGGGGGCTTCTACGAGCAGTACTTC. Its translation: CAWGWTGGFYEQYF.

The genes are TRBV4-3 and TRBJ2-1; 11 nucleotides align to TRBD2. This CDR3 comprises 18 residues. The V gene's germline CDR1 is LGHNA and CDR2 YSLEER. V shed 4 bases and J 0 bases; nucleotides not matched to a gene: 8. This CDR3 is CASSRGTSGYSSYNEQFF. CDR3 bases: TGCGCCAGCAGCCGCGGGACTAGCGGATACAGCTCCTACAATGAGCAGTTCTTC.

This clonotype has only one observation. The CDR3 loop is CASSRASLSYEQYF. The CDR3 nucleotides read TGTGCCAGCAGTCGGGCCTCGTTGTCCTACGAGCAGTACTTC. V gene TRBV12-3 or TRBV12-4 combines with J gene TRBJ2-7, with D hard to call. V was trimmed by 5 bases and J by 1 base, leaving 12 bases between them. The CDR3 consists of 14 residues.

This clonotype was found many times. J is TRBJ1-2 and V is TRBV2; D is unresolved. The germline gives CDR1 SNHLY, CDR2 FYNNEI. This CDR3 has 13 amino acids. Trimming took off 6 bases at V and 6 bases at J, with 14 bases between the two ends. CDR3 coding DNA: TGTGCCAGCAGGGTAACCGGGAGCGATGGCTACACCTTC. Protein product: CASRVTGSDGYTF.

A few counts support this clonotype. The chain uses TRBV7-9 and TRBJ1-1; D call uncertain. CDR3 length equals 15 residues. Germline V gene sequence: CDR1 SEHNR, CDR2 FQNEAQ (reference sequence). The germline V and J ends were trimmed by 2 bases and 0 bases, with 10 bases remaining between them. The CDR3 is CASSLNYGLNTEAFF. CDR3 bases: TGTGCCAGCAGCTTAAACTACGGACTGAACACTGAAGCTTTCTTT.

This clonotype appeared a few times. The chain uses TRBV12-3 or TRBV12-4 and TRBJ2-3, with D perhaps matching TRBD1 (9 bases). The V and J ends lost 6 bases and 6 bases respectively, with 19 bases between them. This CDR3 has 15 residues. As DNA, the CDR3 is TGTGCCAGCAGGAGTACAGGGGGCGGGGGGGATACGCAGTATTTT. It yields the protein CASRSTGGGGDTQYF.

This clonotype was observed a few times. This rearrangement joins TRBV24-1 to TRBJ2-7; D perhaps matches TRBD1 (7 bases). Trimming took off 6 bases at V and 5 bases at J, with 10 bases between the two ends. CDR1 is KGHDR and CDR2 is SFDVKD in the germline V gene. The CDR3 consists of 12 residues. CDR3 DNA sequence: TGTGCCACCAGTCCAGGGGGGAACGAGCAGTACTTC. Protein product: CATSPGGNEQYF.

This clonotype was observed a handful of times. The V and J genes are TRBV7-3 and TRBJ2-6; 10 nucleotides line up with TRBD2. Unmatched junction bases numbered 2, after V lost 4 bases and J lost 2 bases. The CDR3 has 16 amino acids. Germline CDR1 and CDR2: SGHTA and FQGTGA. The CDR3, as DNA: TGTGCCAGCAGCTCTAGCGGGAGTCCTGGGGCCAACGTCCTGACTTTC. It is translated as CASSSSGSPGANVLTF.

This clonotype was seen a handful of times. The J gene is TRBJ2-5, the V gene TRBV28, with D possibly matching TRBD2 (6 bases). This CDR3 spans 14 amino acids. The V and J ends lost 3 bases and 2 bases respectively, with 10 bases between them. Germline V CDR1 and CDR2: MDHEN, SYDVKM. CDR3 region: CASSFLAPQETQYF. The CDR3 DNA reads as TGTGCCAGCAGTTTTCTAGCGCCTCAAGAGACCCAGTACTTC.

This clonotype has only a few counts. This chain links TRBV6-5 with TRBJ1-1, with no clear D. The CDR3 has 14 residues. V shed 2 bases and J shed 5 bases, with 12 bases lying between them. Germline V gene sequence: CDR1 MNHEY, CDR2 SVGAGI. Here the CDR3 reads CASSYAYRFTEAFF. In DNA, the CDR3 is TGTGCCAGCAGTTACGCCTACAGATTTACTGAAGCTTTCTTT.

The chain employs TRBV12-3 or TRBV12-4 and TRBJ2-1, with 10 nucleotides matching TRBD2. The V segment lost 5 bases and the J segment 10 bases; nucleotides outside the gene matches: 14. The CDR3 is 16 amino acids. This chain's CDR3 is CASSPTVPGLALEQFF. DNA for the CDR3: TGTGCCAGCAGTCCAACCGTCCCGGGACTAGCGTTGGAGCAGTTCTTC.

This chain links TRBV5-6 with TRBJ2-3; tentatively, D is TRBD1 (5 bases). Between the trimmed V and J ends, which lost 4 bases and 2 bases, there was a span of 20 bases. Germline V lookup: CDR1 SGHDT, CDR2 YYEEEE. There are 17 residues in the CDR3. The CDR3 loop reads CASSRPPGKGFTDTQYF. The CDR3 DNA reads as TGTGCCAGCAGCCGACCGCCAGGGAAGGGTTTCACAGATACGCAGTATTTT.

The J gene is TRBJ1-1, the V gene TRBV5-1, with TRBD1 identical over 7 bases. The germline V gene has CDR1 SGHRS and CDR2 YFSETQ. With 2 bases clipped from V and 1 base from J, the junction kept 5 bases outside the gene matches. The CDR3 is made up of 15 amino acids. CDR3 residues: CASSLGDSSNTEAFF. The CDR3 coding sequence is TGCGCCAGCAGCTTAGGGGACAGCTCGAACACTGAAGCTTTCTTT. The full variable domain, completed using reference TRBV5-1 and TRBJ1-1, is KAGVTQTPRYLIKTRGQQVTLSCSPISGHRSVSWYQQTPGQGLQFLFEYFSETQRNKGNFPGRFSGRQFSNSRSEMNVSTLELGDSALYLCASSLGDSSNTEAFFGQGTRLTVV.

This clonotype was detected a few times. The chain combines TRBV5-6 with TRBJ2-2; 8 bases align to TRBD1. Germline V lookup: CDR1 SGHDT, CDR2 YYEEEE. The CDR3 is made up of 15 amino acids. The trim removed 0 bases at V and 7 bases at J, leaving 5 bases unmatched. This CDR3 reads CASSLVRGPDGELFF. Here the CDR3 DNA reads TGTGCCAGCAGCTTGGTCAGGGGGCCGGACGGGGAGCTGTTTTTT.

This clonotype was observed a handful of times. The CDR3 DNA is TGTGCCAGCAGCCGGGACAGGGGGCCGAACGAGCAGTACTTC. Translated: CASSRDRGPNEQYF. V gene TRBV28 combines with J gene TRBJ2-7, with TRBD1 matching 12 bases. With V trimmed by 6 bases and J by 5 bases, 5 bases remained unmatched. The CDR3 has 14 amino acids. CDR1 MDHEN and CDR2 SYDVKM come from the germline V gene.